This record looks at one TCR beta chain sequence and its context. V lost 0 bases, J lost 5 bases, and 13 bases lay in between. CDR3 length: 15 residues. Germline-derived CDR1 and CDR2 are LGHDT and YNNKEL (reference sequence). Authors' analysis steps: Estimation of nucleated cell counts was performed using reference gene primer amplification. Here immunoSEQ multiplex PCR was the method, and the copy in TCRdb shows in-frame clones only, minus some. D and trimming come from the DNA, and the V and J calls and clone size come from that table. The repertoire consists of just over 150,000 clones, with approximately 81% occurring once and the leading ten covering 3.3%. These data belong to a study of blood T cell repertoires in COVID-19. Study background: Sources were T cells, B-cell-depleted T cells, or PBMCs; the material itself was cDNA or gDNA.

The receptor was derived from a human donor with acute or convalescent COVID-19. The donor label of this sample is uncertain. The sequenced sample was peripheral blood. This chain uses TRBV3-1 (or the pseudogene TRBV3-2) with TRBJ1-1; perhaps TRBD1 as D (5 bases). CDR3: CASSQDIRVRTEAFF. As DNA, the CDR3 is TGTGCCAGCAGCCAAGATATCAGGGTCCGGACTGAAGCTTTCTTT.